The rows below give T cell receptor beta chains drawn from one sample of a study of graft-versus-host responses after intestinal transplantation. The data were produced by immunoSEQ multiplex PCR, yet TCRdb's version contains in-frame clones alone and is incomplete. Of about 88,000 clones in the sample, 94% are singletons; the top ten hold about 0.2%. These TCRs are of unknown antigen specificity. The source was unstimulated CD4+ T cells sorted from spleen or lymph node cells, collected before transplant. The receptor source for this set is a human donor who was the organ donor for an intestinal transplant. CDR3s include the opening cysteine and the closing phenylalanine or tryptophan. Each record gives: J gene, V gene, clone size, D gene, CDR3 DNA, CDR3 protein. A D gene is named only where the DNA matches it firmly. Clone size is shown for a subset of rows, as once, few, many or a class of expanded clone.

TRBJ2-2	TRBV9	NA	NA	TGTGCCAGCAGCGCGGGACCCCCGTTTACCGGGGAGCTGTTTTTT	CASSAGPPFTGELFF
TRBJ1-6	TRBV6-6	NA	TRBD1	TGTGCCAGCGTCAGGGACAGGGGGCCTGGGTCACCCCTCCACTTT	CASVRDRGPGSPLHF
TRBJ1-1	TRBV15	NA	NA	TGTGCCACCAGCCGCGACCAAGCCGAAAGGGAGGCTTTCTTT	CATSRDQAEREAFF
TRBJ2-2	TRBV7-2	NA	NA	TGTGCCAGCAGCTTAGTTCTCGCGGGGCCTACGAACACCGGGGAGCTGTTTTTT	CASSLVLAGPTNTGELFF
TRBJ2-7	TRBV28	NA	TRBD2	TGTGCCAGCAGTGAACTAGCGGGGGGGACATACGAGCAGTACTTC	CASSELAGGTYEQYF
TRBJ2-7	TRBV30	NA	NA	TGTGCCTGGGGAGGTTCGTCCTTCTCCCTACCTACGCCGCAGTACTTC	CAWGGSSFSLPTPQYF
TRBJ2-7	TRBV6-6	NA	TRBD1	TGTGCCAGCAGTCGGACAGGCACCCGGGAGCAGTACTTC	CASSRTGTREQYF
TRBJ2-2	TRBV6-1	NA	NA	TGTGCCAGCAGTAGGGGGGGCTCCGGGGAGCTGTTTTTT	CASSRGGSGELFF
TRBJ1-2	TRBV18	NA	TRBD1	TGTGCCAGCTCACCGACAGGGGGCTCAGGCGACTATGGCTACACCTTC	CASSPTGGSGDYGYTF
TRBJ2-1	TRBV29-1	NA	TRBD1	TGCAGCGGCGCGACAGGGAACCCCAGCCATGAGCAGTTCTTC	CSGATGNPSHEQFF
TRBJ1-2	TRBV28	NA	NA	TGTGCCAGCAGACAGCCCCCCCGAGGAGGCTACACCTTC	CASRQPPRGGYTF
TRBJ1-1	TRBV18	NA	NA	TGTGCCAGCTCCCCCCAGTATACAGGGACCCTGAACACTGAAGCTTTCTTT	CASSPQYTGTLNTEAFF
TRBJ2-5	TRBV7-3	NA	TRBD2	TGTGCCAGCAGCTTAGGGGTCGGGACTACCGAGTTGGAGACCCAGTACTTC	CASSLGVGTTELETQYF
TRBJ2-7	TRBV28	NA	TRBD1	TGTGCCGTCGCCGGGACAGGACCCTACGAGCAGTACTTC	CAVAGTGPYEQYF
TRBJ2-7	TRBV6-1	NA	TRBD1	TGTGCCACCACGAGGGACAGGAGCTCCTACGAGCAGTACTTC	CATTRDRSSYEQYF
TRBJ2-5	TRBV6-1	NA	TRBD2	TGTGCCAGCAGTGAAGTACCGGGGGGGCGTGAGACCCAGTACTTC	CASSEVPGGRETQYF
TRBJ1-1	TRBV27	NA	NA	TGTGCCAGCAGTTTCGGGGGGAACACTGAAGCTTTCTTT	CASSFGGNTEAFF
TRBJ2-3	TRBV6-4	NA	NA	TGTGCCAGCAGTGTAGAGAGCGGAGCAGATACGCAGTATTTT	CASSVESGADTQYF
TRBJ2-3	TRBV7-9	NA	TRBD2	TGTGCCAGCAGCTTCCGCGGGGGAAACACAGATACGCAGTATTTT	CASSFRGGNTDTQYF
TRBJ1-1	TRBV27	NA	NA	TGTGCCAGCAGTTTATACATTACAGGCACTGAAGCTTTCTTT	CASSLYITGTEAFF
TRBJ1-1	TRBV7-2	NA	NA	TGTGCCAGCAGCTTGGCAGGGACGGTGAACACTGAAGCTTTCTTT	CASSLAGTVNTEAFF
TRBJ2-4	TRBV5-1	NA	NA	TGCGCCAGCAGCTTCACCGGGACTGGATTAAACATTCAGTACTTC	CASSFTGTGLNIQYF
TRBJ1-3	TRBV27	NA	TRBD1	TGTGCCAGCAGTTTGCGACAGGGAGGAAACACCATATATTTT	CASSLRQGGNTIYF
TRBJ1-5	TRBV6-1	NA	NA	TGTGCCAGCAGTGAGCGCAGTCTCCAGGGACAGCCCCAGCATTTT	CASSERSLQGQPQHF
TRBJ2-2	TRBV15	NA	NA	TGTGCCACCGGGATCTCGCCCGGGGAGCTGTTTTTT	CATGISPGELFF
TRBJ2-6	TRBV5-6	few	NA	TGTGCCAGCAGCTCAAGTACCTCTGGGGCCAACGTCCTGACTTTC	CASSSSTSGANVLTF
TRBJ1-5	TRBV6-5	NA	NA	TGTGCCAGCAGTTCGGAGACCGTGCGGCTCCAGCCCCAGCATTTT	CASSSETVRLQPQHF
TRBJ2-7	TRBV9	NA	NA	TGTGCCAGCAGCCCCCGTCATACGACAGAGAGCTACGAGCAGTACTTC	CASSPRHTTESYEQYF
TRBJ2-3	TRBV18	NA	TRBD2	TGTGCCAGCTCACCTACACGGGGGGGCTCCACAGATACGCAGTATTTT	CASSPTRGGSTDTQYF
TRBJ2-7	TRBV18	NA	TRBD1	TGTGCCAGCTCACCCCGGATCGGGACAGGTAACTACGAGCAGTACTTC	CASSPRIGTGNYEQYF
TRBJ2-3	TRBV14	NA	TRBD2	TGTGCCAGCAGCCCAAATCGGATGGGGACTAGCACGTATTTT	CASSPNRMGTSTYF
TRBJ2-7	TRBV18	NA	NA	TGTGCCAGCTCCCCAACCCCAGCAGAGGCCGAGCAGTACTTC	CASSPTPAEAEQYF
TRBJ2-7	TRBV27	NA	NA	TGTGCCAGCAGTTTATGGGGCGCCGACTACGAGCAGTACTTC	CASSLWGADYEQYF